This T cell receptor beta chain was retrieved from a study of naive and memory T cell subsets. The CDR3 sequence is 16 residues long. V was clipped by 5 bases and J by 0 bases; unmatched bases: 10. The germline CDR1 and CDR2 sequences are SEHNR and FQNEAQ (reference sequence). The beta constant-region primer was an equimolar mix of two oligonucleotides covering TRBC1 and TRBC2. TCRdb called the UMI-ligation and nested PCR reads again in MiXCR, with one record for every CDR3 protein. The sample lists 75,000 to 85,000 distinct CDR3 sequences; around 13% were seen once. The receptor comes from a human donor in good health. V and J are TRBV7-9 and TRBJ2-7; 7 bases match TRBD2. The sequenced sample was central memory CD4+ T cells from blood. The DNA for the CDR3 is TGTGCCAGCAGCCTAAGCAGCGGGACCGCCTCCTACGAGCAGTACTTC. Its protein is CASSLSSGTASYEQYF.